This is a list of T cell receptor beta chains from one sample in a study of blood T cell repertoires in COVID-19. Method: immunoSEQ multiplex PCR; TCRdb's copy keeps in-frame clones and lacks some. The sample carries about 59,000 clones, 80% to 90% recorded once. Sequencing input: peripheral blood. Every receptor here comes from a man aged 55 to 69 with COVID-19, enrolled during active disease. The CDR3 runs from the conserved cysteine through the conserved F or W. Fields, in order: V gene, clone size, D gene, J gene, CDR3 protein. The D gene is left open where the match is weak. Clone size is shown for a subset of rows, as once, few, many or a class of expanded clone.

TRBV6-5	-	TRBD2	TRBJ2-3	CASSYGGGVGTDTQYF
TRBV27	-	TRBD2	TRBJ2-7	CASSSMAGGTLSYEQYF
TRBV5-1	-	TRBD2	TRBJ2-5	CASSLGAGGKETQYF
TRBV18	-	TRBD1	TRBJ2-5	CASSRNSRGQETQYF
TRBV2	few	-	TRBJ2-7	CASSDILPNSYEQYF
TRBV6-5	once	TRBD1	TRBJ2-1	CASRQGASYNEQFF
TRBV6-2/TRBV6-3	-	TRBD2	TRBJ2-2	CASNYVLAATGELFF
TRBV5-6	once	TRBD1	TRBJ1-6	CASSHRGNSPLHF
TRBV7-2	-	-	TRBJ2-6	CASSRQTASSGANVLTF
TRBV5-6	few	-	TRBJ2-5	CASSFRSQETQYF
TRBV2	-	-	TRBJ1-6	CASSLGLNNSPLHF
TRBV27	medium-sized	-	TRBJ1-4	CASSRGVGEKLFF
TRBV6-5	-	-	TRBJ2-1	CASSLWSSDEQFF
TRBV7-6	few	-	TRBJ1-1	CASSLTTPLNTEAFF
TRBV25-1	-	-	TRBJ2-3	CASSESRSWGVDTQYF
TRBV10-3	-	TRBD1	TRBJ2-3	CAISGGTGDTDTQYF